The clone carrying this T cell receptor (beta chain) was counted a few times. Its antigen is not known. This entry belongs to a study of blood T cells in healthy people across ages. Overall study findings and caveats: Comparison with aged donors showed that long-lived donors had more naive CD4+ cells and higher diversity. Underestimates were what the diversity estimates from one million T cells were considered to be. Unsorted PBMCs prevented conclusive naive versus antigen-experienced comparison. Strong correlation existed between TCR beta diversity and naive T cell percentage.

The CDR3 length is 13 residues. With V trimmed by 1 base and J by 13 bases, 7 bases remained unmatched. Germline values: CDR1 SNHLY, CDR2 FYNNEI. A J-beta primer mix and a sample-barcoded 5' primer were used in a second PCR of roughly 7 to 12 cycles. TCRdb called the 5' RACE reads again in MiXCR, with one record for every CDR3 protein. The table records around 1,900,000 distinct CDR3 sequences, 35% to 50% of them present only once. V is TRBV2 and J is TRBJ2-1; 7 bases match TRBD2. The TCR sequence derives from a human donor in good health. The sample was blood. The CDR3 DNA follows: TGTGCCAGCAGTGAAGGATTTGCGGGGGTTCAGTTCTTC. Residues: CASSEGFAGVQFF.